The 15 T cell receptor beta chains listed next were all sequenced from one sample in a study of CD8 T cells in ankylosing spondylitis. TCRdb ran MiXCR on the 5' RACE reads and lists one entry per CDR3 protein. The sample yields more than 150,000 distinct CDR3 sequences, around a sixth seen once. Sample: blood, either unsorted or a sorted T cell fraction (not recorded which). The receptor source for this set is a male donor aged 10 to 35 with ankylosing spondylitis or in good health (not recorded which).

At least ten counts were recorded for this clonotype. The genes are TRBV11-2 and TRBJ2-7, with 8 bases matching TRBD2. The trim removed 4 bases at V and 6 bases at J, leaving 8 bases unmatched. CDR1 and CDR2 (germline): SGHAT, FQNNGV. This CDR3 comprises 14 residues. CDR3 bases: TGTGCCAGCAGCTCAGATCTCGGGACTAGCGAGCAGTACTTC. It translates to CASSSDLGTSEQYF.

This chain connects TRBV20-1 to TRBJ2-2, with D maybe TRBD2 (5 bases). Germline V CDR1 and CDR2: DFQATT, SNEGSKA (reference sequence). CDR3 size: 15 residues. With 2 bases removed from V and 0 bases from J, the gap between germline ends came to 10 bases. The CDR3, as DNA: TGCAGTGCTAGACTAGCTTACGCGAACACCGGGGAGCTGTTTTTT. Translation gives CSARLAYANTGELFF.

The sample holds many counts of this clonotype. The rearrangement joins TRBV12-3 or TRBV12-4 to TRBJ2-3; D unresolved. The CDR3 runs to 13 residues. V lost 6 bases and J 1 base, leaving 8 bases between the germline ends. CDR3 nucleotide sequence: TGTGCCAGCAGATTCGGGCGCACAGATACGCAGTATTTT. It is translated as CASRFGRTDTQYF.

This clonotype was counted many times. The V gene is TRBV15, the J gene TRBJ2-3, with 11 bases that match TRBD2. This CDR3 is built from 17 residues. CDR1 is LNHNV and CDR2 is YYDKDF in the germline V gene (reference sequence). V lost 2 bases, J lost 1 base, and 5 bases stayed unmatched. The CDR3 DNA is TGTGCCACCAGCAGATCTGGTAGCGGGAGGGGCACAGATACGCAGTATTTT. Amino acids: CATSRSGSGRGTDTQYF.

This clonotype appeared many times. The DNA for the CDR3 is TGTGCCAGCAGCTTAGGTGATCAGCCCCAGCATTTT. Protein: CASSLGDQPQHF. This chain joins TRBV5-6 and TRBJ1-5, with D uncertain. The CDR3 covers 12 residues. CDR1 and CDR2 from the germline V gene are SGHDT and YYEEEE. Deletions cut 2 bases from V and 5 bases from J, with 5 bases between.

This clonotype was seen repeatedly, ten times or more. The J gene is TRBJ2-1, the V gene TRBV29-1, with D possibly being TRBD2 (6 bases). CDR1 and CDR2 (germline): SQVTM, ANQGSEA. This CDR3 has 14 residues. The germline V and J ends were trimmed by 8 bases and 10 bases, with 24 bases remaining between them. The CDR3: CSPRPLGGKGEQFF. In nucleotides, the CDR3 is TGCAGCCCACGACCCCTCGGCGGGAAAGGAGAGCAGTTCTTC.

This clonotype came up many times. The V call is TRBV5-1, the J call TRBJ2-3; D gene uncertain. This CDR3 spans 13 amino acids. CDR1 and CDR2 (germline): SGHRS, YFSETQ. Between the trimmed V and J ends, which lost 0 bases and 0 bases, there was a span of 2 bases. The chain's CDR3 is CASSLDSTDTQYF. CDR3 in DNA: TGCGCCAGCAGCTTGGACAGCACAGATACGCAGTATTTT. Looking up the rest from reference TRBV5-1 and TRBJ2-3 gives the full variable domain: KAGVTQTPRYLIKTRGQQVTLSCSPISGHRSVSWYQQTPGQGLQFLFEYFSETQRNKGNFPGRFSGRQFSNSRSEMNVSTLELGDSALYLCASSLDSTDTQYFGPGTRLTVL.

This clonotype has a count of ten or more. CDR3 DNA: TGTGCCATCGTGGCTAGCGGACGCAATGAGCAGTTCTTC. Protein sequence: CAIVASGRNEQFF. The V and J genes are TRBV28 and TRBJ2-1, with 7 nucleotides matching TRBD2. V was pared by 10 bases and J by 6 bases, with 9 bases of the junction left unmatched. The CDR3 is made up of 13 amino acids. From germline, CDR1 is MDHEN and CDR2 SYDVKM. Supplemented by reference TRBV28 and TRBJ2-1, the full variable domain reads DVKVTQSSRYLVKRTGEKVFLECVQDMDHENMFWYRQDPGLGLRLIYFSYDVKMKEKGDIPEGYSVSREKKERFSLILESASTNQTSMYLCAIVASGRNEQFFGPGTRLTVL.

This chain connects TRBV20-1 to TRBJ1-2, with a tentative D call TRBD1 (6 bases). V lost 2 bases to trimming and J lost 4 bases, with 14 bases between them. The germline V gene encodes CDR1 DFQATT and CDR2 SNEGSKA (reference sequence). The CDR3 is made up of 14 amino acids. CDR3 nucleotide sequence: TGCAGTGCTAGATTAAACAGGGCGGTCTATGGCTACACCTTC. This codes for CSARLNRAVYGYTF.

This CDR3 reads CASSQVLAGYTDTQYF. CDR3 DNA sequence: TGCGCCAGCAGCCAAGTACTAGCGGGCTACACAGATACGCAGTATTTT. The rearrangement links TRBV4-1 to TRBJ2-3, with 9 nucleotides matching TRBD2. V lost 1 base, J lost 2 bases, and 4 bases stayed unmatched. The CDR3 spans 16 residues. Per the germline V gene, CDR1 is MGHRA and CDR2 is YSYEKL.

The rearrangement links TRBV7-6 to TRBJ2-5; D gene ambiguous. In germline, CDR1 is SGHVS, CDR2 FNYEAQ. V was cut by 0 bases and J by 2 bases, with 7 bases left in between. The CDR3 length is 14 residues. CDR3 sequence: CASSLAFVQETQYF. The DNA of the CDR3 is TGTGCCAGCAGCTTAGCCTTTGTTCAAGAGACCCAGTACTTC.

This clonotype was recorded at least ten times. The genes are TRBV5-1 and TRBJ2-1; the D gene is possibly TRBD2 (6 bases). Germline assignment: CDR1 SGHRS and CDR2 YFSETQ. The CDR3 contains 15 residues. Trimming stripped 0 bases from V and 3 bases from J, with 10 bases between. This CDR3 reads CASSLDGSLYNEQFF. The CDR3, as DNA: TGCGCCAGCAGCTTGGACGGGAGCCTCTACAATGAGCAGTTCTTC.

This clonotype was observed many times. This chain connects TRBV7-6 to TRBJ2-1; 12 nucleotides align to TRBD2. CDR3 length: 16 amino acids. Per the germline V gene, CDR1 is SGHVS and CDR2 is FNYEAQ. Trimming cost V 1 base and J 9 bases; bases outside gene matches: 7. The CDR3 DNA is TGTGCCAGCAGCTTAGTGCTAGCGGGAGGGGCGGGTGAGCAGTTCTTC. Protein: CASSLVLAGGAGEQFF.

This clonotype was picked up many times. The chain combines TRBV12-3 or TRBV12-4 with TRBJ1-2, with 8 nucleotides matching TRBD1. J lost 4 bases, V lost 6 bases, and 4 bases had no gene match. CDR3 size: 13 residues. This chain's CDR3 is CASSQTGVYGYTF. CDR3 DNA: TGTGCCAGCAGCCAGACAGGGGTCTATGGCTACACCTTC.

In this sample, this clonotype turned up many times. This chain connects TRBV11-3 to TRBJ2-2, with 7 bases fitting TRBD1. Losses at the gene ends were 7 bases for V and 1 base for J; bases not matched to a gene: 21. Per germline, CDR1 SGHNT and CDR2 YENEEA. CDR3 length equals 20 residues. The CDR3 loop reads CASTSPLSPGDRKNTGELFF. The CDR3 region has the DNA TGTGCCAGCACCTCTCCCCTCTCTCCAGGGGACAGAAAGAACACCGGGGAGCTGTTTTTT.